This passage covers 25 T cell receptor beta chains from one sample sequenced in a study of blood T cell repertoires in COVID-19 (dated by TCRdb to 2020 to 2022). Libraries were built with the immunoSEQ multiplex PCR assay. What TCRdb holds here is the immuneACCESS table cut down to in-frame rearrangements. Part of the clones is not present; checked against another copy, under half of the missing clones reflect an unresolved V gene, and the others are unexplained. The sample yields under 250,000 clones; 65% to 85% were counted once. About 4.5% of the sample lies in the top ten. Sequencing used peripheral blood. All receptors derive from a middle-aged man with active or convalescent COVID-19.

This chain connects TRBV30 to TRBJ1-2; TRBD1 matches 9 bases. This CDR3 has 13 amino acids. CDR1 is GTSNPN and CDR2 is SVGIG in the germline V gene (reference sequence). The V and J ends lost 2 bases and 8 bases, in that order; junction bases with no gene match: 6. As DNA, the CDR3 is TGTGCCTGGAGTTTGGGACAGGGCAGAGGCTACACCTTC. Protein product: CAWSLGQGRGYTF.

The chain carries TRBV5-1 and TRBJ1-1; the D gene is possibly TRBD1 (5 bases). Deletions cut 4 bases from V and 0 bases from J, with 13 bases between. CDR3 size: 15 residues. The V gene's germline CDR1 is SGHRS and CDR2 YFSETQ. The CDR3 nucleotides read TGCGCCAGCAGCCGCGGGACTCTCATGAACACTGAAGCTTTCTTT. It yields the protein CASSRGTLMNTEAFF.

This chain joins TRBV7-9 and TRBJ2-5; D not certain. This CDR3 comprises 17 residues. Germline CDR1 SEHNR, CDR2 FQNEAQ (reference sequence). Trimming left V 1 base short and J 0 bases short, with 15 bases between. CDR3 sequence: CASSLGVVAGHQETQYF. CDR3 in DNA: TGTGCCAGCAGCTTAGGGGTTGTGGCAGGCCACCAAGAGACCCAGTACTTC.

This sequence joins TRBV7-6 and TRBJ2-5, with D uncertain. Germline lookup yields CDR1 SGHVS and CDR2 FNYEAQ. V lost 1 base to trimming and J lost 1 base, with 13 bases between them. This CDR3 spans 16 amino acids. The CDR3 is CASSLGGNLLQETQYF. As DNA, the CDR3 is TGTGCCAGCAGCTTAGGCGGAAACCTACTCCAAGAGACCCAGTACTTC.

In DNA form, the CDR3 reads TGTGCCTGGAGTGAAGGGGCAGACTATGGCTACACCTTC. Protein sequence: CAWSEGADYGYTF. The chain combines TRBV30 with TRBJ1-2; tentatively, D is TRBD1 (5 bases). This CDR3 has 13 residues. In germline, CDR1 is GTSNPN, CDR2 SVGIG (reference sequence). Deletions cut 1 base from V and 3 bases from J, with 9 bases between.

This chain connects TRBV5-6 to TRBJ2-7, with D possibly TRBD1 on 6 matching bases. Trimming left V 3 bases short and J 5 bases short, with 9 bases between. The CDR3 extends over 12 amino acids. Germline CDR1 and CDR2: SGHDT and YYEEEE. CDR3 in DNA: TGTGCCAGCAGCTGGGGGCTGAACGAGCAGTACTTC. Protein sequence: CASSWGLNEQYF.

The gene calls are TRBV6-1 and TRBJ1-4, with 7 bases lining up with TRBD1. This CDR3 is built from 13 residues. V lost 11 bases, J lost 6 bases, and 9 bases stayed unmatched. Germline loops: CDR1 MNHNS, CDR2 SASEGT. The CDR3 sequence is CAGSGGLYEKLFF. The DNA for the CDR3 is TGTGCCGGATCAGGGGGGCTTTATGAAAAACTGTTTTTT.

The chain combines TRBV19 with TRBJ1-4; 10 bases map to TRBD1. Trimming cost V 5 bases and J 0 bases; bases outside gene matches: 6. Germline V gene sequence: CDR1 LNHDA, CDR2 SQIVND (reference sequence). The CDR3 extends over 17 amino acids. CDR3 loop: CASSGDRGQTTNEKLFF. Written as DNA, the CDR3 is TGTGCCAGTAGTGGGGACAGGGGACAAACAACTAATGAAAAACTGTTTTTT.

The chain uses TRBV30 and TRBJ1-1; weak D call: TRBD1 (6 bases). V lost 1 base, J lost 4 bases, and 19 bases lay in between. The CDR3 totals 16 residues. CDR1 is GTSNPN and CDR2 is SVGIG in the germline V gene (reference sequence). CDR3 in DNA: TGTGCCTGGAGTGCCACCTCCCTGGGCAGGGGCACTGAAGCTTTCTTT. As protein: CAWSATSLGRGTEAFF.

V is TRBV5-6 and J is TRBJ2-5, with 9 bases lining up with TRBD2. The germline V gene has CDR1 SGHDT and CDR2 YYEEEE. J gave up 5 bases and V 6 bases, and 11 bases lay outside the gene matches. The CDR3 contains 15 residues. In DNA form, the CDR3 reads TGTGCCAGCACCCCGGGGCGGGGGGGCAAGGAGACCCAGTACTTC. It specifies CASTPGRGGKETQYF.

The CDR3, as DNA: TGCGCCAGCAGGGCCGGGACAGGGGAATATAGCAATCAGCCCCAGCATTTT. As protein: CASRAGTGEYSNQPQHF. The rearrangement joins TRBV5-1 to TRBJ1-5; 10 nucleotides match TRBD1. With V trimmed by 5 bases and J by 0 bases, 8 bases remained unmatched. This CDR3 has 17 residues. Germline V gene sequence: CDR1 SGHRS, CDR2 YFSETQ.

This chain connects TRBV5-4 to TRBJ1-5, with 10 bases lining up with TRBD1. The CDR3 contains 15 residues. Germline V lookup: CDR1 SGHNT, CDR2 YYREEE (reference sequence). Trimming at V came to 4 bases and at J to 6 bases, leaving 7 bases not matched to a gene. CDR3: CASSPGTGETQPQHF. CDR3 DNA: TGTGCCAGCAGCCCCGGGACAGGGGAGACTCAGCCCCAGCATTTT.

V is TRBV28 and J is TRBJ2-3, with 8 bases aligning to TRBD1. Germline V gene data show CDR1 as MDHEN and CDR2 as SYDVKM. The CDR3 consists of 13 residues. The ends lost 10 bases at V and 4 bases at J; junction bases unmatched: 7. The chain's CDR3 is CATVQGGADTQYF. The DNA of the CDR3 is TGTGCCACCGTACAGGGGGGCGCAGATACGCAGTATTTT.

The V gene is TRBV6-1, the J gene TRBJ2-7; perhaps TRBD2 as D (6 bases). V lost 1 base, J lost 2 bases, and 6 bases lay in between. The CDR3 is 13 residues long. The germline V gene has CDR1 MNHNS and CDR2 SASEGT. CDR3 coding DNA: TGTGCCAGCAGTGAAGAGCGGGCCTACGAGCAGTACTTC. This gives the protein CASSEERAYEQYF.

This clone was observed a few times. The V gene is TRBV29-1, the J gene TRBJ1-2; D is possibly TRBD1 (5 bases). The CDR3 is made up of 12 amino acids. The V end lost 2 bases, the J end lost 7 bases, and 11 bases lay between the germline ends. CDR1 SQVTM and CDR2 ANQGSEA come from the germline V gene. Here the CDR3 reads CSVESGFSGYTF. The CDR3 DNA reads TGCAGCGTTGAATCAGGGTTTTCTGGCTACACCTTC.

This clone was picked up a small number of times. This chain links TRBV9 with TRBJ2-7, with 11 bases matching TRBD1. The length of the CDR3 is 15 residues. V trimming: 0 bases; J trimming: 6 bases; junction bases outside the gene matches: 5. From germline, CDR1 is SGDLS and CDR2 YYNGEE. The CDR3 region is CASSVDGQGAVEQYF. Written as DNA, the CDR3 is TGTGCCAGCAGCGTAGATGGACAGGGGGCGGTCGAGCAGTACTTC.

This chain joins TRBV7-8 and TRBJ2-7; a possible D gene is TRBD2 (8 bases). Germline V gene sequence: CDR1 SGHVS, CDR2 FQNEAQ. The CDR3 length is 19 residues. Trimming pared 6 bases from V and 1 base from J, leaving 28 bases between. For the CDR3, the DNA is TGTGCCAGCAGACCCCTCCCGGGGGGGATACAGGGGACTTCCTACGAGCAGTACTTC. It is translated as CASRPLPGGIQGTSYEQYF.

The rearrangement joins TRBV2 to TRBJ1-4, with D perhaps TRBD1 (5 bases). The CDR3 covers 15 residues. The germline CDR1 and CDR2 sequences are SNHLY and FYNNEI. V was trimmed by 2 bases and J by 3 bases, leaving 10 bases between them. CDR3 amino acids: CASSERGRANEKLFF. The DNA of the CDR3 is TGTGCCAGCAGTGAACGGGGGAGGGCTAATGAAAAACTGTTTTTT.

This chain uses TRBV20-1 with TRBJ2-1; possibly TRBD1 for D (6 bases). This CDR3 is built from 14 residues. The germline V gene has CDR1 DFQATT and CDR2 SNEGSKA (reference sequence). The germline V and J ends were trimmed by 3 bases and 6 bases, with 15 bases remaining between them. CDR3 DNA: TGCAGTGCTAGTGGAGAGGGGGACGGCAATGAGCAGTTCTTC. It yields the protein CSASGEGDGNEQFF.

This clone was counted only a few times. The J gene is TRBJ1-1, the V gene TRBV25-1, with a tentative D call TRBD1 (6 bases). The CDR3 consists of 12 residues. Germline assignment: CDR1 MGHDK and CDR2 SYGVNS. The V end lost 6 bases, the J end lost 5 bases, and 10 bases lay between the germline ends. In DNA, the CDR3 is TGTGCCAGCAGGGGGGCTTGGACTGAAGCTTTCTTT. It translates to CASRGAWTEAFF.

The rearrangement uses TRBV5-1 and TRBJ1-2, with D hard to call. Germline V gene sequence: CDR1 SGHRS, CDR2 YFSETQ. This CDR3 has 14 residues. Trimming shortened V by 0 bases and J by 3 bases, and 9 bases separated the two germline ends. As DNA, the CDR3 is TGCGCCAGCAGCTTGGGGGAGGATCACTATGGCTACACCTTC. This codes for CASSLGEDHYGYTF.

The chain uses TRBV5-6 and TRBJ2-5, with D hard to call. This CDR3 comprises 13 residues. CDR1 SGHDT and CDR2 YYEEEE come from the germline V gene. Trimming shortened V by 4 bases and J by 2 bases, and 9 bases separated the two germline ends. CDR3 sequence reads: CASSRDNQETQYF. CDR3 DNA: TGTGCCAGCAGCCGAGATAATCAAGAGACCCAGTACTTC.

This clone has a single count. CDR3 in DNA: TGTGCCAGCAGTGCCTCCGCCGGACAGGGGGACACTGAAGCTTTCTTT. Amino acid sequence: CASSASAGQGDTEAFF. The chain employs TRBV2 and TRBJ1-1; 10 nucleotides line up with TRBD1. The CDR3 length is 16 residues. In germline, CDR1 is SNHLY, CDR2 FYNNEI. Trimming cost V 4 bases and J 3 bases; bases outside gene matches: 8.

The DNA of the CDR3 is TGTGCCAGCAGGGGACAGGGGGGGAGGAAACTGTTTTTT. This encodes CASRGQGGRKLFF. The genes are TRBV6-5 and TRBJ1-4; TRBD1 aligns across 11 bases. The CDR3 is 13 residues long. J lost 11 bases, V lost 6 bases, and 5 bases had no gene match. CDR1 MNHEY and CDR2 SVGAGI come from the germline V gene.

The chain uses TRBV7-9 and TRBJ2-3; 8 nucleotides line up with TRBD2. The CDR3 is made up of 15 amino acids. CDR1 is SEHNR and CDR2 is FQNEAQ in the germline V gene (reference sequence). V lost 3 bases and J lost 4; bases outside the gene matches: 6. CDR3 sequence reads: CASSFDGGASDTQYF. CDR3 nucleotide sequence: TGTGCCAGCAGCTTTGACGGGGGGGCCTCAGATACGCAGTATTTT.